The source of this T cell receptor (beta chain) is a study of early T cells in non-severe SARS-CoV-2 infection. This clonotype was seen a few times. This CDR3 is built from 16 residues. CDR1 SGHTA and CDR2 FQGNSA come from the germline V gene. Germline trimming cut 4 bases from V and 4 bases from J; bases unmatched to any gene: 9. Unique molecular identifiers were added to individual cDNA molecules. TCRdb redid the calling of the 5' RACE reads with MiXCR, one entry per CDR3 protein. The repertoire holds under 55,000 distinct CDR3 sequences, with roughly 11% as singletons. J is TRBJ1-2 and V is TRBV7-2; TRBD1 agrees at 10 bases. The sequence came from an adult who was a healthcare worker with PCR-confirmed SARS-CoV-2 infection or an uninfected control (not recorded which). Specimen: whole blood. The CDR3: CASSSGTGAVGYGYTF. The CDR3 DNA follows: TGTGCCAGCAGCTCCGGGACAGGGGCCGTCGGCTATGGCTACACCTTC.